A selection of T cell receptor beta chains follows, all from one sample in a study of cytomegalovirus exposure and HLA in healthy donors. The method was immunoSEQ multiplex PCR; TCRdb's version includes in-frame clones alone and lacks a portion of them. Here the sample spans 110,000 or so clones, roughly 80% being singletons. The specimen sequenced was PBMCs. Receptor source: a female donor in good health and CMV-seronegative. Each CDR3 is given with its conserved first and last residue. A clone size is listed for some rows: how often the clone was seen (once, few, many), or a class if it is expanded.

clone_size	v_call	j_call	cdr3_aa
NA	TRBV7-9	TRBJ2-7	CSSSSQLLEQYF
NA	TRBV19	TRBJ1-6	CASSSGNSPLHF
NA	TRBV12-5	TRBJ2-7	CASGLGQQGSGEQYF
NA	TRBV9	TRBJ2-5	CASSPRLAGGLEQYF
NA	TRBV18	TRBJ2-3	CASSPPSSGGARGTDTQYF
NA	TRBV5-8	TRBJ2-7	CASSQAQGRGPPYEQYF
NA	TRBV11-1	TRBJ1-2	CASSANLGARNGYTF
NA	TRBV27	TRBJ1-5	CASSLRAGVFSNQPQHF
once	TRBV2	TRBJ1-5	CASSWPNGRGMDSNQPQHF
NA	TRBV7-2	TRBJ1-6	CASSFTGQGSSPLHF
NA	TRBV30	TRBJ1-1	CAWDRVPEAFF
NA	TRBV15	TRBJ1-1	CATSRARDTTEAFF
NA	TRBV30	TRBJ2-7	CAWSASTGQRGYF
NA	TRBV27	TRBJ1-1	CASSLAGNTEAFF
NA	TRBV7-9	TRBJ2-3	CASSPRGASTDTQYF
NA	TRBV27	TRBJ1-2	CASSLTQTGYGYTF
NA	TRBV5-1	TRBJ2-5	CASSGGLAGQETQYF
NA	TRBV2	TRBJ1-5	CASSAGRPNQPQHF
NA	TRBV2	TRBJ2-7	CASTETSGRTEQYF
once	TRBV6-5	TRBJ2-5	CASSGQQETQYF
NA	TRBV2	TRBJ1-3	CASRKGKGARGNTIYF
few	TRBV5-6	TRBJ2-2	CASSVTLGLAGELFF
NA	TRBV15	TRBJ2-3	CATSRDRGGTDTQYF
NA	TRBV28	TRBJ1-5	CASSSVSNQPQHF
NA	TRBV2	TRBJ1-4	CASSELWDSRPLFF
NA	TRBV11-1	TRBJ1-4	CASSVDRAAEKLFF
NA	TRBV2	TRBJ2-7	CASSEMARGPYEQYF
NA	TRBV6-6	TRBJ1-2	CASSQPDRERGYTF
NA	TRBV7-3	TRBJ1-2	CASSLRGRGTSKGGYTF
few	TRBV19	TRBJ1-5	CASSIAINNQPQHF
NA	TRBV5-1	TRBJ2-1	CASSYEPGLAGGSSYNEQFF
NA	TRBV5-5	TRBJ1-2	CASSLIFGGGPTNYGYTF
NA	TRBV30	TRBJ2-2	CAWSTPGTGGTGELFF
NA	TRBV2	TRBJ2-4	CASSGERGGYIQYF
NA	TRBV27	TRBJ1-5	CASSFQGQGHQPQHF
NA	TRBV5-1	TRBJ2-7	CASSSGLAAQGVSEQYF
NA	TRBV5-4	TRBJ2-7	CASSPRDSYEQYF
NA	TRBV6-1	TRBJ1-2	CASRPLGQGRSSLF
NA	TRBV15	TRBJ2-5	CATTPGSGQETQYF
NA	TRBV6-1	TRBJ1-2	CASIWTGSRGYTF
few	TRBV5-1	TRBJ1-4	CASSRDSLNEKLFF
NA	TRBV2	TRBJ1-2	CASRKDRDYGYTF
few	TRBV6-5	TRBJ2-7	CASSYEAGGTYEQYF
once	TRBV7-6	TRBJ1-6	CASSLVSTGDSPLHF
NA	TRBV9	TRBJ2-1	CASSVVEITEQFF
few	TRBV5-8	TRBJ1-5	CASSLDSYNQPQHF
NA	TRBV2	TRBJ2-7	CASSAVEGSRPYEQYF
NA	TRBV21-1	TRBJ2-1	CASSKASGVYHPRKQFF
few	TRBV5-4	TRBJ2-7	CASSPTSGGAYEQYF
few	TRBV4-1	TRBJ1-5	CASSQTQGSGQPQHF
NA	TRBV5-1	TRBJ2-1	CASSLAEPHNEQFF
once	TRBV29-1	TRBJ1-1	CSSRGGADTEAFF
NA	TRBV6-4	TRBJ2-1	CASSAQRSGAGGEQFF
NA	TRBV6-1	TRBJ2-7	CASSDPNLSSYEQYF